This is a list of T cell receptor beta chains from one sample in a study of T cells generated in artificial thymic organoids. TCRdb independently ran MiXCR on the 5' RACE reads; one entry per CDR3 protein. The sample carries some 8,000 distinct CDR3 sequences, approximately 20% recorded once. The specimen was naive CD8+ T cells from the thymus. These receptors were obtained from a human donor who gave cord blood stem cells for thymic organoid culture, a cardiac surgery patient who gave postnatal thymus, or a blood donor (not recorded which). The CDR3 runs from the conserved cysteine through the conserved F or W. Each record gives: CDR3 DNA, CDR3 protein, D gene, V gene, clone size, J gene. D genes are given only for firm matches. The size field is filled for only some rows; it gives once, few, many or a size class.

TGTGCCACCAGTGATTTGTGGGTAGCGGGAGGCTACGAGCAGTACTTC CATSDLWVAGGYEQYF TRBD2 TRBV24-1 medium-sized TRBJ2-7
TGTGCCAGCAGTTACACGGTGTGGGGGAATGAAAAACTGTTTTTT CASSYTVWGNEKLFF NA TRBV6-5 medium-sized TRBJ1-4
TGCAGCGCCGGGGACAATGGCTACGAGCAGTACTTC CSAGDNGYEQYF NA TRBV29-1 medium-sized TRBJ2-7
TGTGCCAGCAGCCCGTGTACTAGCACCGGGGAGCTGTTTTTT CASSPCTSTGELFF NA TRBV9 NA TRBJ2-2
TGTGCCAGCAGTTTAGCGCTAGCCGGGGGGGATACGCAGTATTTT CASSLALAGGDTQYF TRBD2 TRBV12-3/TRBV12-4 medium-sized TRBJ2-3
TGTGCCACCAGCCTTACATGGACAGATAGCAATCAGCCCCAGCATTTT CATSLTWTDSNQPQHF NA TRBV15 medium-sized TRBJ1-5
TGTGCCAGCAGCCAAGTCGGGCAGGGCGGGTTGATGAACACTGAAGCTTTCTTT CASSQVGQGGLMNTEAFF NA TRBV14 medium-sized TRBJ1-1
TGTGCCAGCAGCTCCGAAACAGACCCAGGGAGTGAGCAGTTCTTC CASSSETDPGSEQFF NA TRBV7-6 many TRBJ2-1
TGTGCCAGCAGCCTTCAACTGGGAGATTTCGAGCAGTACTTC CASSLQLGDFEQYF NA TRBV3-1 NA TRBJ2-7
TGTGCCAGTAAGCCTGGGTATAGCAATCAGCCCCAGCATTTT CASKPGYSNQPQHF NA TRBV19 NA TRBJ1-5
TGTGCCAGCAGCTTGGCTACGGGACTAGCGGTATCTGAGCAGTTCTTC CASSLATGLAVSEQFF TRBD2 TRBV11-2 medium-sized TRBJ2-1
TGCGCCAGCAGCCAAGTCGCCCAGACCTCTGACTCCTACGAGCAGTACTTC CASSQVAQTSDSYEQYF NA TRBV4-1 NA TRBJ2-7
TGTGCCAGCAGCCTACAGGGGGCCTACGAGCAGTACTTC CASSLQGAYEQYF TRBD1 TRBV7-9 many TRBJ2-7
TGTGCCAGCAGCTACTTGAGGTTTGGCGGGGAGCTGTTTTTT CASSYLRFGGELFF NA TRBV7-9 medium-sized TRBJ2-2
TGTGCCAGCAGCTTAGGGTATCTATTTGGAAACACCATATATTTT CASSLGYLFGNTIYF NA TRBV7-9 many TRBJ1-3
TGCGCCAGCAGCCTGGGCCCAGCGGCAGATACGCAGTATTTT CASSLGPAADTQYF NA TRBV4-1 medium-sized TRBJ2-3
TGTGCCAGCAGTTTCCTCCGGAGCACAGATACGCAGTATTTT CASSFLRSTDTQYF NA TRBV12-3/TRBV12-4 medium-sized TRBJ2-3
TGTGCCAGTAGTAGCCGGGACGGAAAAAACATTCAGTACTTC CASSSRDGKNIQYF NA TRBV19 medium-sized TRBJ2-4
TGTGCCAGCAGCCCTCGACCCGGGGAGCTGTTTTTT CASSPRPGELFF NA TRBV4-2 medium-sized TRBJ2-2
TGCAGTGCCCCCCTAGCGGACTACTACAATGAGCAGTTCTTC CSAPLADYYNEQFF TRBD2 TRBV20-1 medium-sized TRBJ2-1
TGTGCCAGCAGCTTAGTAGGCGTAGGGGAGCAGTTCTTC CASSLVGVGEQFF NA TRBV7-6 many TRBJ2-1
TGTGCCAGCAGCTTCGCTTGGACTTATGAGGGCTACACCTTC CASSFAWTYEGYTF NA TRBV5-6 many TRBJ1-2
TGTGCCTGGAGCCCCAACCTGGGGGCGGGGGATACGCAGTATTTT CAWSPNLGAGDTQYF NA TRBV30 large TRBJ2-3
TGTGCCGCCAGTGAGGTGTTGGGGACCTTCTACAATGAGCAGTTCTTC CAASEVLGTFYNEQFF NA TRBV24-1 NA TRBJ2-1
TGTGCCAGCAGCTTAAGTCCAGCCCAAGAGACCCAGTACTTC CASSLSPAQETQYF NA TRBV11-2 few TRBJ2-5
TGTGCCAGCAGCGCCCACCGAGCGGGAGTTTACAATGAGCAGTTCTTC CASSAHRAGVYNEQFF TRBD2 TRBV9 NA TRBJ2-1
TGTGCCAGCAGTTTACGGCAGTCGCATCAGCCCCAGCATTTT CASSLRQSHQPQHF NA TRBV28 medium-sized TRBJ1-5
TGTGCCAGCAGTCCCCAAGGGGGGGAGCAGTACTTC CASSPQGGEQYF NA TRBV12-3/TRBV12-4 medium-sized TRBJ2-7
TGTGCCAGTAGTATGGGACAGGGGGCCAACACCGGGGAGCTGTTTTTT CASSMGQGANTGELFF TRBD1 TRBV19 medium-sized TRBJ2-2
TGCGCCAGCAAGGCGGGCGCGAACACCGGGGAGCTGTTTTTT CASKAGANTGELFF NA TRBV4-1 medium-sized TRBJ2-2
TGTGCCAGCAGCTTGGGACAAGGGGGTTGGACAGATACGCAGTATTTT CASSLGQGGWTDTQYF NA TRBV5-4 NA TRBJ2-3
TGCAGCGTTATCCCGCAGGGTAACCCTAACTATGGCTACACCTTC CSVIPQGNPNYGYTF NA TRBV29-1 NA TRBJ1-2
TGTGCCAGCAGCTTTGGTCGCCGAGGGCTCCAGCATTTT CASSFGRRGLQHF NA TRBV7-8 medium-sized TRBJ1-5
TGTGCCAGCTCACCAGAGGATGAGACCCAGTACTTC CASSPEDETQYF NA TRBV18 medium-sized TRBJ2-5
TGCAGTGCTCTTCGGACAGGGACTAGCGCGTTCTACGAGCAGTACTTC CSALRTGTSAFYEQYF TRBD2 TRBV20-1 medium-sized TRBJ2-7
TGCGCCAGCAGCCCTGGCCGATTTTTCCTGGAGCCCCGGGACAGCCATAATTCACCCCTCCACTTT CASSPGRFFLEPRDSHNSPLHF TRBD1 TRBV4-1 NA TRBJ1-6
TGTGCCAGCAGCTTCCCCCCGGGACAGGGGAATACCGGGGAGCTGTTTTTT CASSFPPGQGNTGELFF TRBD1 TRBV28 few TRBJ2-2
TGCAGTGCTAACTCCCGGGACAGGGCAAGCTGGAACGAGCAGTACTTC CSANSRDRASWNEQYF TRBD1 TRBV20-1 medium-sized TRBJ2-7
TGTGCCAGCAGTGAAGAACAGGGGTTTGGCACTGAAGCTTTCTTT CASSEEQGFGTEAFF TRBD1 TRBV25-1 once TRBJ1-1
TGCGCCAGCTCTGAAGGGACCTCAACTAATGAAAAACTGTTTTTT CASSEGTSTNEKLFF NA TRBV4-3 medium-sized TRBJ1-4
TGTGCCAGCAGTCCGTATAGCAATCAGCCCCAGCATTTT CASSPYSNQPQHF NA TRBV6-1 many TRBJ1-5
TGTGCCAGCAGCCGGGACAGGGAATCGCAGCCCCAGCATTTT CASSRDRESQPQHF TRBD1 TRBV3-1 medium-sized TRBJ1-5